One T cell receptor (beta chain) is described in this entry. The entry originates in a study of blood T cell repertoires in COVID-19. Turning to the study itself: Researchers got acute and convalescent COVID-19 samples from the United States, Italy and Spain.

Germline values: CDR1 SEHNR, CDR2 FQNEAQ (reference sequence). The CDR3 is 15 amino acids. V gave up 1 base and J gave up 8 bases; unmatched junction bases: 10. The authors' processing: Quantification of nucleated cells was approximated via reference gene primer amplification. Clones were read by immunoSEQ multiplex PCR, and TCRdb kept only the in-frame ones, dropping some. That table is the source of V, J and clone size, and D and trimming were worked out from the DNA. The sample holds 30,000 to 40,000 clones; around nine tenths are singletons and the top ten take 7.5% to 10%. The receptor was isolated from a human donor in a cohort sampled during active COVID-19. The rearrangement joins TRBV7-9 to TRBJ1-1, with TRBD1 identical over 7 bases. The sequencing sample was made of peripheral blood. The CDR3 sequence: CASSLEAGVRGEAFF. CDR3 sequence (DNA): TGTGCCAGCAGCTTAGAAGCGGGGGTCAGGGGGGAAGCTTTCTTT.